These 8 T cell receptor beta chains were sequenced from one sample in a study of T-cell reconstitution after alpha-beta-depleted transplantation in children. Unique molecular identifiers were used in preparing the TCRbeta library. MiXCR, applied by TCRdb to the PCR reads, yields one record per CDR3 protein. This sample has 700,000 or so distinct CDR3 sequences; around 14% occur once, and the top ten carry around 0.8%. The material was PBMCs, obtained before TCRalphabeta/CD19-depleted stem cell transplant. The origin of the receptors is a girl aged 2-10 years with congenital amegakaryocytic thrombocytopenia, due to receive a stem cell transplant.

This clonotype was detected ten times or more. This chain uses TRBV20-1 with TRBJ1-4, with 7 positions matching TRBD1. Germline lookup yields CDR1 DFQATT and CDR2 SNEGSKA (reference sequence). V trimming: 1 base; J trimming: 3 bases; junction bases outside the gene matches: 5. The CDR3 contains 15 residues. The CDR3, as DNA: TGCAGTGCTAGAGGTGATACAGGGGCTAATGAAAAACTGTTTTTT. Translating gives CSARGDTGANEKLFF.

This rearrangement joins TRBV20-1 to TRBJ2-5; D is perhaps TRBD2 (6 bases). The ends were cut back, 4 bases at V and 4 bases at J, with 16 bases in the middle. This CDR3 has 14 amino acids. CDR1 is DFQATT, CDR2 SNEGSKA, per germline (reference sequence). This CDR3 reads CSANPWRALETQYF. The DNA for the CDR3 is TGCAGTGCTAACCCGTGGAGGGCCCTAGAGACCCAGTACTTC.

In this sample, this clonotype turned up a few times. The rearrangement joins TRBV5-1 to TRBJ2-3, with 12 bases lining up with TRBD2. CDR3 size: 18 residues. Trimming took 0 bases from V and 3 from J; bases not matched to a gene: 8. The germline V gene has CDR1 SGHRS and CDR2 YFSETQ. CDR3 region: CASSLGLAGDYTTDTQYF. DNA for the CDR3: TGCGCCAGCAGCTTGGGACTAGCGGGAGATTATACAACAGATACGCAGTATTTT.

Ten or more counts support this clonotype. The rearrangement links TRBV28 to TRBJ2-1; 10 bases map to TRBD2. The V and J ends lost 6 bases and 7 bases, in that order; junction bases with no gene match: 3. The CDR3 length is 13 residues. Per germline, CDR1 MDHEN and CDR2 SYDVKM. CDR3 in amino acids: CASRLLAGNEQFF. For the CDR3, the DNA is TGTGCCAGCAGGCTACTAGCGGGAAATGAGCAGTTCTTC.

This clonotype was seen many times. The chain has TRBV29-1 and TRBJ2-1; D uncertain. Germline loops: CDR1 SQVTM, CDR2 ANQGSEA. The CDR3 sequence is 14 residues long. The V and J ends lost 6 bases and 2 bases respectively, with 14 bases between them. CDR3 nucleotide sequence: TGCAGCGTAGCTACCGACCCGGCCTACAATGAGCAGTTCTTC. Its translation: CSVATDPAYNEQFF.

The chain carries TRBV7-9 and TRBJ2-1; 9 bases fit TRBD1. Trimming at V came to 5 bases and at J to 6 bases, leaving 11 bases not matched to a gene. The CDR3 loop spans 16 amino acids. Germline V lookup: CDR1 SEHNR, CDR2 FQNEAQ (reference sequence). The DNA of the CDR3 is TGTGCCAGCAGCCGTAGGGACAGGGAATCTCCCAATGAGCAGTTCTTC. Protein sequence: CASSRRDRESPNEQFF.

This clonotype occurred many times. The chain joins TRBV7-9 to TRBJ2-5; D might be TRBD1 (5 bases). The V gene's germline CDR1 is SEHNR and CDR2 FQNEAQ (reference sequence). CDR3 length: 13 residues. V lost 11 bases and J lost 0, with 13 bases in between. CDR3 residues: CAAQPGYQETQYF. CDR3 nucleotide sequence: TGTGCCGCCCAACCAGGGTACCAAGAGACCCAGTACTTC.

This clonotype was seen more than once but under ten times. The chain has TRBV6-1 and TRBJ2-3; maybe TRBD1 (5 bases). V shed 5 bases and J shed 2 bases, with 14 bases lying between them. CDR1 and CDR2 from the germline V gene are MNHNS and SASEGT. The length of the CDR3 is 15 residues. Here the CDR3 reads CASSIVTGHTDTQYF. The CDR3 nucleotides are TGTGCCAGCAGTATAGTTACAGGTCACACAGATACGCAGTATTTT.